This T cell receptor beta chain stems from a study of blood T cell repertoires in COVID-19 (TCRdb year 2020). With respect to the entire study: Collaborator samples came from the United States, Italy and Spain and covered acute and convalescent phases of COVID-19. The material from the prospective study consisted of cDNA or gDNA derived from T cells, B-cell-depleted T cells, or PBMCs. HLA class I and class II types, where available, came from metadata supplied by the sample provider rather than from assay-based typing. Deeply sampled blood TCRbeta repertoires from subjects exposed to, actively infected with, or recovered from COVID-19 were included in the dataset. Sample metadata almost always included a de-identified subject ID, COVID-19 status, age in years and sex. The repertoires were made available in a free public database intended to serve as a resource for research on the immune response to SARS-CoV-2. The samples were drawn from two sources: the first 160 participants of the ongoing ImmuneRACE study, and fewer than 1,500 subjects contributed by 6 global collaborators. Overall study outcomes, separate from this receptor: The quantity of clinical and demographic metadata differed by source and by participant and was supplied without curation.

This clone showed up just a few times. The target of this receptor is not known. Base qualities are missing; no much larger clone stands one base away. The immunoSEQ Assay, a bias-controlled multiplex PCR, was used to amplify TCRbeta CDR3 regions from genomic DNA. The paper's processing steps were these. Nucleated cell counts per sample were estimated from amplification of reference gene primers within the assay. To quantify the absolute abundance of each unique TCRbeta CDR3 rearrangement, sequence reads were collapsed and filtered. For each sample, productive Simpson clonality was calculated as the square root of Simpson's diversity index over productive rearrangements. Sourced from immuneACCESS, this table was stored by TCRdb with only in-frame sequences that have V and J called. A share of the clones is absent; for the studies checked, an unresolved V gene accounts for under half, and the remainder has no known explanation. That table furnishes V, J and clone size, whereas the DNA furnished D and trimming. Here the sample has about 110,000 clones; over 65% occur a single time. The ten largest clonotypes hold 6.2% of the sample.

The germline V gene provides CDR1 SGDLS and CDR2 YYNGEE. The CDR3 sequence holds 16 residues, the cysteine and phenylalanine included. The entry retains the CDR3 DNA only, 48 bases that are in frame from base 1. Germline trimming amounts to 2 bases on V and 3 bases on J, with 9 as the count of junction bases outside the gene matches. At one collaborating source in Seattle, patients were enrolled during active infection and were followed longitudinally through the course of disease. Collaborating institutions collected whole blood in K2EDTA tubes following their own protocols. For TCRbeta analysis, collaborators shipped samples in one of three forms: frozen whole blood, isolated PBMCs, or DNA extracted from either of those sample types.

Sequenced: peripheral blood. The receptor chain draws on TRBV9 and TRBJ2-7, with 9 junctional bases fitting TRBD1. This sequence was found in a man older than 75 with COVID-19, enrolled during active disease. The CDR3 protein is CASSVGGDRALYEQYF. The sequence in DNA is TGTGCCAGCAGCGTTGGGGGGGACAGGGCCCTCTACGAGCAGTACTTC.